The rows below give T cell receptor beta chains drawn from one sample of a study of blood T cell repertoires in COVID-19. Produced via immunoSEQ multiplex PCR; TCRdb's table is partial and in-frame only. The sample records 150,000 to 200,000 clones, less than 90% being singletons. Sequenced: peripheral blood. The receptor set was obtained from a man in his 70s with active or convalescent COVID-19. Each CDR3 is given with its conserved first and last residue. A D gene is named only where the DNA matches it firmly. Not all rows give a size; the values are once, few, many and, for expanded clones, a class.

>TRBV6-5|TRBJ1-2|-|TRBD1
CASRTGGQGGDGYTF
TGTGCCAGCAGAACAGGGGGGCAGGGAGGCGATGGCTACACCTTC
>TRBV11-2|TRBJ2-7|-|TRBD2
CASSSGLAGGLRREQYF
TGTGCCAGCAGCTCGGGACTAGCGGGAGGGCTTCGTAGGGAGCAGTACTTC
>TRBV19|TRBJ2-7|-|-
CASSMKQGEFAEQYF
TGTGCCAGTAGTATGAAACAGGGAGAATTTGCTGAGCAGTACTTC
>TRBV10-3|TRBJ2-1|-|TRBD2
CAISEEISGMPNEQFF
TGTGCCATCAGTGAGGAGATTAGCGGGATGCCCAATGAGCAGTTCTTC
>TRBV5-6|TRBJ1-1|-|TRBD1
CASSEVGRGRPMSTEAFF
TGTGCCAGCAGCGAGGTGGGCAGGGGGCGCCCCATGAGCACTGAAGCTTTCTTT
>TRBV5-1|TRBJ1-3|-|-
CASSLVDRLSGNTIYF
TGCGCCAGCAGCTTGGTTGACAGACTCTCTGGAAACACCATATATTTT
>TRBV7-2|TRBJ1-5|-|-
CASSSDGKSNQPQHF
TGTGCCAGCAGCTCGGACGGGAAGAGCAATCAGCCCCAGCATTTT
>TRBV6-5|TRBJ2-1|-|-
CASRVQGAPNEQFF
TGTGCCAGCAGGGTACAGGGTGCCCCAAATGAGCAGTTCTTC
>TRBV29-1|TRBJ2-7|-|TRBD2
CSAGGAGGEQYF
TGCAGCGCCGGGGGGGCGGGCGGCGAGCAGTACTTC
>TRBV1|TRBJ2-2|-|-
CTSSQWDLNTGELFF
TGCACCAGCAGCCAATGGGACTTGAACACCGGGGAGCTGTTTTTT
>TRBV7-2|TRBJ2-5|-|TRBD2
CASSLVAGGLPETQYF
TGTGCCAGCAGCTTAGTAGCGGGGGGGCTCCCGGAGACCCAGTACTTC
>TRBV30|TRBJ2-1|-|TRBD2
CAWTRPGLAGEGEQFF
TGTGCCTGGACCCGTCCGGGACTAGCGGGAGAGGGGGAGCAGTTCTTC
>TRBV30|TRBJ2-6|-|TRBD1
CAWARDRVSAGANVLTF
TGTGCCTGGGCCCGGGACAGGGTTTCAGCCGGGGCCAACGTCCTGACTTTC
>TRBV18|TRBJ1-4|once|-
CASSLSADWEEKLFF
TGTGCCAGCTCACTCTCAGCGGATTGGGAGGAAAAACTGTTTTTT